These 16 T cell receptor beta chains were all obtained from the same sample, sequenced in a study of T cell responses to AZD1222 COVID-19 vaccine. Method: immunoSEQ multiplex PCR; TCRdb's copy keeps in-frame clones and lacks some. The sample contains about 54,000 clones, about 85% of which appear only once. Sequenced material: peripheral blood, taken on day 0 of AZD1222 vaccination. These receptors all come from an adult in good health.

This CDR3 is CASSDWGTQYF. For the CDR3, the DNA is TGTGCCAGCAGTGACTGGGGAACCCAGTACTTC. This sequence joins TRBV25-1 and TRBJ2-5; D remains ambiguous. The length of the CDR3 is 11 residues. The V end was cut by 3 bases, the J end by 8 bases, with 7 bases between. Germline lookup yields CDR1 MGHDK and CDR2 SYGVNS.

Here the CDR3 DNA reads TGTGCCAGCAGCTTCGAGGGAGGTTGGGAAAAACTGTTTTTT. Encoded protein: CASSFEGGWEKLFF. This sequence joins TRBV7-2 and TRBJ1-4; D call uncertain. CDR1 SGHTA and CDR2 FQGNSA come from the germline V gene. V lost 3 bases to trimming and J lost 8 bases, with 13 bases between them. The CDR3 is made up of 14 amino acids.

The DNA of the CDR3 is TGTGCCAGCAGCGAACAGGGGAGGGCTAACTATGGCTACACCTTC. Translating gives CASSEQGRANYGYTF. The rearrangement joins TRBV5-6 to TRBJ1-2; 7 nucleotides match TRBD1. The CDR3 consists of 15 residues. Looked up from germline, CDR1 is SGHDT and CDR2 is YYEEEE. V lost 4 bases and J lost 0; bases outside the gene matches: 6.

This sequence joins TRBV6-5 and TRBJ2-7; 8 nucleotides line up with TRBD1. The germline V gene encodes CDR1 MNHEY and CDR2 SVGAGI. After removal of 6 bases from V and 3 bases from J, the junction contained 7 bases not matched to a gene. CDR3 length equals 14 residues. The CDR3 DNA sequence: TGTGCCAGCAGGTTCAACAGGGGGATCTACGAGCAGTACTTC. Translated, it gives CASRFNRGIYEQYF.

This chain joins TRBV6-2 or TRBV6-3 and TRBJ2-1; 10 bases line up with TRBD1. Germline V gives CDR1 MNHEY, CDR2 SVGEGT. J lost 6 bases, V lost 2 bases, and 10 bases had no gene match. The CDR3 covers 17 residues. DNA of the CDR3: TGTGCCAGCAGTTACCTCCCTGACAGGGGGCGCATCAATGAGCAGTTCTTC. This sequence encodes CASSYLPDRGRINEQFF.

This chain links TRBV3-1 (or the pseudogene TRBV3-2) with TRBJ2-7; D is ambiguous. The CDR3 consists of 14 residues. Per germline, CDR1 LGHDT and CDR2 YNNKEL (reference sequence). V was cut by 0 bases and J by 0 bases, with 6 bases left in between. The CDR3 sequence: CASSQDLVSYEQYF. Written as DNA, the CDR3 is TGTGCCAGCAGCCAAGATCTGGTCTCCTACGAGCAGTACTTC.

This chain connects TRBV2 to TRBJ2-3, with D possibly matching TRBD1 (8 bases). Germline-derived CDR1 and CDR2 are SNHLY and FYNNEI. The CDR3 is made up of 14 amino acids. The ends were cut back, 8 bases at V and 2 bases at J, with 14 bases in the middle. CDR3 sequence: CASGRDRTTDTQYF. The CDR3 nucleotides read TGTGCCAGCGGGAGGGACAGGACCACAGATACGCAGTATTTT.

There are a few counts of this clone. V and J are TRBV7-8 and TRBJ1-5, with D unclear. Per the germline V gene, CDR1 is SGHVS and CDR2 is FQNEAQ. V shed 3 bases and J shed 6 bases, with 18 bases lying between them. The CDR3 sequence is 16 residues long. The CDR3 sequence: CASSLGAGLEGQPQHF. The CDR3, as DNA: TGTGCCAGCAGCTTGGGTGCGGGCTTAGAGGGTCAGCCCCAGCATTTT.

This CDR3 reads CASSLGYYNEQFF. Written as DNA, the CDR3 is TGTGCCAGCAGTTTGGGGTATTACAATGAGCAGTTCTTC. The chain carries TRBV27 and TRBJ2-1; no clear D. Between the trimmed V and J ends, which lost 3 bases and 4 bases, there was a span of 7 bases. This CDR3 contains 13 residues. Germline CDR1 reads MNHEY; CDR2 reads SMNVEV (reference sequence).

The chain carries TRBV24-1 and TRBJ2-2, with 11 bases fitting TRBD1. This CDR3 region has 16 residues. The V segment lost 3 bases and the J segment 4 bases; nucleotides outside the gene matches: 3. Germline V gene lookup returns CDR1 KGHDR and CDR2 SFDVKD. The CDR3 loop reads CATSDQGQGGTGELFF. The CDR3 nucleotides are TGTGCCACCAGTGATCAGGGACAGGGGGGCACCGGGGAGCTGTTTTTT.

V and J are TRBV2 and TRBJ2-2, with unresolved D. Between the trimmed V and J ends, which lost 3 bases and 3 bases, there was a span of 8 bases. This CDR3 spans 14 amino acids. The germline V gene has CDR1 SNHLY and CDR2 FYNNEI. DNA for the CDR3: TGTGCCAGCAGTGAGGACCGTTACACCGGGGAGCTGTTTTTT. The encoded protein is CASSEDRYTGELFF.

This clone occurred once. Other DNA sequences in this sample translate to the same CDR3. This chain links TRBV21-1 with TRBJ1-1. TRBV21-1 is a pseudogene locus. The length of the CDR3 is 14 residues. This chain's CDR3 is CASSVRRYNTEAFF. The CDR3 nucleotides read TGTGCCAGCAGTGTCCGGAGATACAACACTGAAGCTTTCTTT.

The CDR3 loop is CASSILMGPQHF. The DNA for the CDR3 is TGTGCCAGTAGTATCCTAATGGGGCCCCAGCATTTT. This chain links TRBV19 with TRBJ1-5; D unresolved. V lost 3 bases, J lost 9 bases, and 9 bases lay in between. The CDR3 is 12 residues long. CDR1 and CDR2 (germline): LNHDA, SQIVND (reference sequence).

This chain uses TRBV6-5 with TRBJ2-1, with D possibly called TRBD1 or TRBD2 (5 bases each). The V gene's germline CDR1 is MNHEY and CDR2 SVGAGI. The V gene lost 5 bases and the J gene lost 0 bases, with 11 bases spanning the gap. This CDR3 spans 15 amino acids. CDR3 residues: CASSRPGTSYNEQFF. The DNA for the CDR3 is TGTGCCAGCAGTCGACCAGGGACCTCCTACAATGAGCAGTTCTTC.

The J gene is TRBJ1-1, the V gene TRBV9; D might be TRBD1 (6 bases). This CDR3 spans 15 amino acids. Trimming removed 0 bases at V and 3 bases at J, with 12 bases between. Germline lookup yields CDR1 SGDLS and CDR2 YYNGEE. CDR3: CASSVDPGADTEAFF. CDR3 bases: TGTGCCAGCAGCGTAGACCCAGGGGCGGACACTGAAGCTTTCTTT.

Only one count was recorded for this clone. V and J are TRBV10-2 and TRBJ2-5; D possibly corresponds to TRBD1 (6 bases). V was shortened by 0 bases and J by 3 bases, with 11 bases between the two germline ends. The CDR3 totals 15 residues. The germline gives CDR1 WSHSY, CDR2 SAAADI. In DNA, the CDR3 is TGCGCCAGCAGTGAGTCGACTGGGGGCAAAGAGACCCAGTACTTC. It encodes CASSESTGGKETQYF.